These T cell receptor beta chains were read from a single sample in a study of blood T cell repertoires in COVID-19. Sequencing was performed with immunoSEQ multiplex PCR; in TCRdb, only in-frame clones are kept and a portion is missing. The sample records tens of thousands of clones, less than 90% being singletons. Sequencing was done on a sample of peripheral blood. Receptors were obtained from a man at least 80 years old in a cohort sampled during active COVID-19. Both conserved end residues are part of each CDR3. The order of the fields is D gene, V gene, CDR3 length, J gene, clone size, CDR3 DNA, CDR3 protein. A D gene is named only where the DNA matches it firmly. Clone size is given for some rows only: seen once, a few or many times, or a class if the clone is expanded.

d_gene: TRBD1; v_gene: TRBV5-1; len: 15; j_gene: TRBJ2-7; abundance: once; CDR3nt: TGCGCCAGCAGCCCCTACGGGACAGGGGATGGAGAGCAGTACTTC; CDR3aa: CASSPYGTGDGEQYF
d_gene: .; v_gene: TRBV6-5; len: 14; j_gene: TRBJ1-5; abundance: .; CDR3nt: TGTGCCAGCAGTTACGCGGCAGGGAGGCAGCCCCAGCATTTT; CDR3aa: CASSYAAGRQPQHF
d_gene: TRBD1; v_gene: TRBV20-1; len: 11; j_gene: TRBJ1-2; abundance: .; CDR3nt: TGCAGTGCTACTACAGGGGGAGGCTACACCTTC; CDR3aa: CSATTGGGYTF
d_gene: .; v_gene: TRBV18; len: 16; j_gene: TRBJ2-1; abundance: .; CDR3nt: TGTGCCAGCTCACCACCGAGTGGAAAGGGGTACAATGAGCAGTTCTTC; CDR3aa: CASSPPSGKGYNEQFF
d_gene: TRBD1; v_gene: TRBV3-1/TRBV3-2; len: 13; j_gene: TRBJ2-2; abundance: .; CDR3nt: TGTGCCGCCCGACAGGGGCGTACCGGGGAGCTGTTTTTT; CDR3aa: CAARQGRTGELFF
d_gene: .; v_gene: TRBV15; len: 14; j_gene: TRBJ2-7; abundance: .; CDR3nt: TGTGCCACCAGCAGAGATCTGGGCCTGTACGAGCAGTACTTC; CDR3aa: CATSRDLGLYEQYF
d_gene: .; v_gene: TRBV20-1; len: 11; j_gene: TRBJ1-1; abundance: .; CDR3nt: TGCAGTGCTAGAGGACAGACTGAAGCTTTCTTT; CDR3aa: CSARGQTEAFF
d_gene: .; v_gene: TRBV3-1/TRBV3-2; len: 13; j_gene: TRBJ2-2; abundance: .; CDR3nt: TGTGCCAGCAGCCAAACCCACGGCGGGGAGCTGTTTTTT; CDR3aa: CASSQTHGGELFF
d_gene: TRBD1; v_gene: TRBV5-1; len: 14; j_gene: TRBJ1-1; abundance: .; CDR3nt: TGCGCCAGCAGGACGACAGGGGTGAACACTGAAGCTTTCTTT; CDR3aa: CASRTTGVNTEAFF
d_gene: .; v_gene: TRBV30; len: 12; j_gene: TRBJ1-1; abundance: .; CDR3nt: TGTGCCTGGAGTGCTCGGCAGGCTGAAGCTTTCTTT; CDR3aa: CAWSARQAEAFF
d_gene: .; v_gene: TRBV11-2; len: 13; j_gene: TRBJ2-3; abundance: .; CDR3nt: TGTGCCAGCACCTCACTTCGGGACTCCCGGCAGTATTTT; CDR3aa: CASTSLRDSRQYF
d_gene: .; v_gene: TRBV11-2; len: 17; j_gene: TRBJ2-7; abundance: .; CDR3nt: TGTGCCAGCAGCCCCAATCCAGTATGGGCCAGACCCTACGAGCAGTACTTC; CDR3aa: CASSPNPVWARPYEQYF
d_gene: .; v_gene: TRBV7-6; len: 12; j_gene: TRBJ2-1; abundance: .; CDR3nt: TGTGCCAGCAGCCTACAAAAGAGGGAGCAGTTCTTC; CDR3aa: CASSLQKREQFF
d_gene: TRBD2; v_gene: TRBV3-1/TRBV3-2; len: 15; j_gene: TRBJ2-3; abundance: .; CDR3nt: TGTGCCAGCAGCCTGAAGCGGGGGAACACAGATACGCAGTATTTT; CDR3aa: CASSLKRGNTDTQYF
d_gene: .; v_gene: TRBV27; len: 13; j_gene: TRBJ2-7; abundance: .; CDR3nt: TGTGCCAGCAGTTTTGGGGCCCCCTACGAGCAGTACTTC; CDR3aa: CASSFGAPYEQYF
d_gene: .; v_gene: TRBV30; len: 16; j_gene: TRBJ1-6; abundance: .; CDR3nt: TGTGCCTGGAATAAACTCGGACAGCTCAGGAATTCACCCCTCCACTTT; CDR3aa: CAWNKLGQLRNSPLHF
d_gene: TRBD2; v_gene: TRBV9; len: 16; j_gene: TRBJ2-2; abundance: once; CDR3nt: TGTGCCAGCAGCGTATTAACTAGCGGGGGGACCGGGGAGCTGTTTTTT; CDR3aa: CASSVLTSGGTGELFF
d_gene: .; v_gene: TRBV7-5; len: 14; j_gene: TRBJ2-7; abundance: .; CDR3nt: TGTGCCAGAAGCTTCGACAGGGGGCGATGGGAGCAGTACTTC; CDR3aa: CARSFDRGRWEQYF
d_gene: TRBD1; v_gene: TRBV18; len: 16; j_gene: TRBJ2-7; abundance: .; CDR3nt: TGTGCCAGCTCACTAATGAGGGGGCGCGTTTCCTACGAGCAGTACTTC; CDR3aa: CASSLMRGRVSYEQYF
d_gene: .; v_gene: TRBV12-3/TRBV12-4; len: 13; j_gene: TRBJ1-2; abundance: .; CDR3nt: TGTGCCAGCCATGCGGGGCAGACGGATGGCTACACCTTC; CDR3aa: CASHAGQTDGYTF
d_gene: TRBD1; v_gene: TRBV30; len: 18; j_gene: TRBJ1-2; abundance: .; CDR3nt: TGTGCCTGGAGTTCACCGGGACAGGGCCAGCTTACTAACTATGGCTACACCTTC; CDR3aa: CAWSSPGQGQLTNYGYTF
d_gene: .; v_gene: TRBV5-6; len: 14; j_gene: TRBJ1-1; abundance: once; CDR3nt: TGTGCCAGCAGCATAGGACAGAGAATCTCTGAAGCTTTCTTT; CDR3aa: CASSIGQRISEAFF
d_gene: TRBD2; v_gene: TRBV5-1; len: 17; j_gene: TRBJ2-7; abundance: .; CDR3nt: TGCGCCAGCAGCTTGGTCCCGACTAGCGGGAGTCTCTACGAGCAGTACTTC; CDR3aa: CASSLVPTSGSLYEQYF
d_gene: .; v_gene: TRBV27; len: 15; j_gene: TRBJ1-4; abundance: .; CDR3nt: TGTGCCAGCAGTACTCGCAGGGGAGCTAATGAAAAACTGTTTTTT; CDR3aa: CASSTRRGANEKLFF
d_gene: TRBD1; v_gene: TRBV5-5; len: 15; j_gene: TRBJ2-3; abundance: few; CDR3nt: TGTGCCAGCAGCTTCGCCGACAGGGGCGCAGATACGCAGTATTTT; CDR3aa: CASSFADRGADTQYF
d_gene: TRBD2; v_gene: TRBV2; len: 16; j_gene: TRBJ2-5; abundance: .; CDR3nt: TGTGCCAGCCCCCAGCGGGGGGTCAACCCGCACAAGACCCAGTACTTC; CDR3aa: CASPQRGVNPHKTQYF
d_gene: .; v_gene: TRBV12-2; len: 15; j_gene: TRBJ2-7; abundance: .; CDR3nt: TGTGCAAGTCGCCCTCGTGAGGGAGTAAGTTCTAAGCAGTACTTC; CDR3aa: CASRPREGVSSKQYF
d_gene: TRBD2; v_gene: TRBV4-2; len: 15; j_gene: TRBJ2-1; abundance: .; CDR3nt: TGTGCCAGCAGCCAAGGGTCTAGCGGGGGGAATGAGCAGTTCTTC; CDR3aa: CASSQGSSGGNEQFF
d_gene: .; v_gene: TRBV12-3/TRBV12-4; len: 12; j_gene: TRBJ2-1; abundance: .; CDR3nt: TGTGCCAGCAGTAAACTAGCAACTGAGCAGTTCTTC; CDR3aa: CASSKLATEQFF
d_gene: .; v_gene: TRBV19; len: 12; j_gene: TRBJ1-3; abundance: once; CDR3nt: TGTGCTTCACGGGGCTCTGGAAACACCATATATTTT; CDR3aa: CASRGSGNTIYF
d_gene: TRBD2; v_gene: TRBV2; len: 14; j_gene: TRBJ2-3; abundance: few; CDR3nt: TGTGCCAGCAAGTCGGGACTAGCGTCTTATACGCAGTATTTT; CDR3aa: CASKSGLASYTQYF
d_gene: .; v_gene: TRBV11-2; len: 14; j_gene: TRBJ1-5; abundance: .; CDR3nt: TGTGCCAGCAGCTTACAGGGGCCTAATCAGCCCCAGCATTTT; CDR3aa: CASSLQGPNQPQHF
d_gene: TRBD1; v_gene: TRBV30; len: 16; j_gene: TRBJ2-3; abundance: .; CDR3nt: TGTGCCTGGGGGACAGACGTTTACTATAGCACAGATACGCAGTATTTT; CDR3aa: CAWGTDVYYSTDTQYF
d_gene: .; v_gene: TRBV7-2; len: 13; j_gene: TRBJ2-6; abundance: .; CDR3nt: TGTGCCAGCAGCTCCATGGGGGCCAACGTCCTGACTTTC; CDR3aa: CASSSMGANVLTF
d_gene: TRBD1; v_gene: TRBV3-1/TRBV3-2; len: 16; j_gene: TRBJ1-6; abundance: .; CDR3nt: TGTGCCAGCAGCCCATTCTCGACAGGGAGGAATTCACCCCTCCACTTT; CDR3aa: CASSPFSTGRNSPLHF
d_gene: TRBD1; v_gene: TRBV19; len: 12; j_gene: TRBJ1-1; abundance: .; CDR3nt: TGTGCCAGCCGAGACAGGGACACTGAAGCTTTCTTT; CDR3aa: CASRDRDTEAFF
d_gene: TRBD1; v_gene: TRBV11-2; len: 14; j_gene: TRBJ2-7; abundance: medium-sized; CDR3nt: TGTGCCAGCAGGGATCCGGGACAGGGCTACGAGCAGTACTTC; CDR3aa: CASRDPGQGYEQYF
d_gene: .; v_gene: TRBV4-3; len: 14; j_gene: TRBJ1-1; abundance: .; CDR3nt: TGCGCCAGCAGCCAAGCCTATTTGAACACTGAAGCTTTCTTT; CDR3aa: CASSQAYLNTEAFF
d_gene: TRBD1; v_gene: TRBV18; len: 13; j_gene: TRBJ2-7; abundance: .; CDR3nt: TGTGCCAGTTCGGACAGGGGCTCTTACGTGCAGTACTTC; CDR3aa: CASSDRGSYVQYF
d_gene: TRBD1; v_gene: TRBV19; len: 15; j_gene: TRBJ1-2; abundance: .; CDR3nt: TGTGCCAGTATCCCGACAGGGACAGGGACCTATGGCTACACCTTC; CDR3aa: CASIPTGTGTYGYTF
d_gene: TRBD1; v_gene: TRBV6-6; len: 14; j_gene: TRBJ1-5; abundance: .; CDR3nt: TGTGCCAGCAGTTACCGACAGGGGGATCAGCCCCAGCATTTT; CDR3aa: CASSYRQGDQPQHF
d_gene: TRBD1; v_gene: TRBV7-2; len: 14; j_gene: TRBJ2-3; abundance: .; CDR3nt: TGTGCCAGCAGCTTAGGGACAGGGATGTATACGCAGTATTTT; CDR3aa: CASSLGTGMYTQYF